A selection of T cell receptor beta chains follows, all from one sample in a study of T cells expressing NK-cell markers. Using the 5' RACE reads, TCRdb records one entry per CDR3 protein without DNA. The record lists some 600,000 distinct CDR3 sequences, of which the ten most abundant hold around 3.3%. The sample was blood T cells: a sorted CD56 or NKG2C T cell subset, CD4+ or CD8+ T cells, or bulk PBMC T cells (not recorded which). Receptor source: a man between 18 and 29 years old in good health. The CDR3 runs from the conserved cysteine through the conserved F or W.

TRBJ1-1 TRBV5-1 CASSLETAPRTEAFF
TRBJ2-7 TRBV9 CASSVEQGDYEQYF
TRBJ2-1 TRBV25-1 CASGHPLGTSTNNEQFF
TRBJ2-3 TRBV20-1 CSARQGLADTQYF
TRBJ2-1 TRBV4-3 CASSQDLRGEVEQFF
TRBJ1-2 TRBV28 CASTEVLTGTGNGYTF
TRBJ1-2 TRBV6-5 CASSYSWGSDGYTF
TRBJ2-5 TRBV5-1 CASSLYQARQETQYF
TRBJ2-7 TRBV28 CASRTIAPPPYEQYF
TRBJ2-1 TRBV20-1 CSARPDPGENNEQFF
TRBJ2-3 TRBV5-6 CASSQNRAGGQYF
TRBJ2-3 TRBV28 CASSARTGDTQYF
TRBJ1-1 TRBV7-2 CASSLLSRAMNTEAFF
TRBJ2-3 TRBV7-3 CASSPSISDTQYF
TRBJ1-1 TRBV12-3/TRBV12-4 CASSPRGGGSEAFF
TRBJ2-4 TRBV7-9 CASSLRSSSKDIQYF
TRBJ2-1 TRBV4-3 CASSQDGTSGLSSYNEQFF
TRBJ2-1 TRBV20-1 CSAEKLINNEQFF
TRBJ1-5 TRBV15 CATSNEGKFGTLNQPQHF
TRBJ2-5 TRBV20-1 CSARDIETVQETQYF
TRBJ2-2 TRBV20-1 CSAKDRFRTNTGELFF
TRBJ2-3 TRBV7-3 CASSLRSEYTGSPPDTQYF
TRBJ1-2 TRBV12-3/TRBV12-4 CASSTNQGRGNYGYTF
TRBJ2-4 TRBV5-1 CASSLERGSEFKDF
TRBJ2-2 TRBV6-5 CASSYVIRSGARTGELFF
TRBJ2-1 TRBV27 CATHTWTSGSQYNEQFF
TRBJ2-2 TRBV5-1 CASASQTLGVANTGELFF
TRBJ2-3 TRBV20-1 CSARVIITSGTDTQYF
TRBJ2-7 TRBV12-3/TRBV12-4 CASSFSASGGTGYLYEQYF
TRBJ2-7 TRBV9 CASSVALLAAPDEQYF
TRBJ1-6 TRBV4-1 CASSQEDYNSPLHF
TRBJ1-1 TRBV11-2 CASSSSMTGAFF
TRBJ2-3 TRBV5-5 CASSFWLAGVTDTQYF
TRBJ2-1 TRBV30 CAWSELAGISYNEQFF
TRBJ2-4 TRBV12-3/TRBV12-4 CASRPQLLAKNIQYF
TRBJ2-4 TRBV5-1 CASSLWSTRAGADGIQYF
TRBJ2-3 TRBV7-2 CASSLARTRLGDTQYF
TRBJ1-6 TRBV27 CASLPVWPGVNSPLHF
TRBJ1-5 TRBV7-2 CASSLERGSQPQHF
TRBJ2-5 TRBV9 CASSPDRGTQYF
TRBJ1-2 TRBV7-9 CASSLDRGTGSRGYTF
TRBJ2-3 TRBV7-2 CASSLGGQGDTQYF
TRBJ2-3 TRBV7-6 CASSLDSGSLDTQYF
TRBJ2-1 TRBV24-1 CATSSPSNEQFF
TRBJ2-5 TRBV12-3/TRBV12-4 CASSRLVRETQYF
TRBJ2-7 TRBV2 CASSEDGTGLYEQYF